What follows are 24 T cell receptor beta chains derived from one specimen sequenced in a study of OX40 agonist ivuxolimab in advanced cancers. TCRdb's table, derived via immunoSEQ multiplex PCR, lists solely in-frame clones and lacks some. The sample yields 65,000 to 90,000 clones, more than 80% seen once. Here the sequenced sample was CD4+ or CD8+ T cells sorted from blood, taken in a trial of the OX40 agonist ivuxolimab. The receptors stem from an adult with an advanced solid tumor such as melanoma, head and neck, liver or kidney cancer.

The V call is TRBV21-1, the J call TRBJ1-5; the table's D call, TRBD1, was not checked against the DNA. TRBV21-1 is a listed pseudogene. This CDR3 has 17 residues. This chain's CDR3 is CASSKYRDRGSNQPQHF. Here the CDR3 DNA reads TGTGCCAGCAGCAAATACCGGGACAGGGGAAGCAATCAGCCCCAGCATTTT.

J is TRBJ1-5 and V is TRBV6-5; D uncertain. V gave up 4 bases and J gave up 0 bases, with 7 bases separating them. The CDR3 has 14 residues. Germline CDR1 reads MNHEY; CDR2 reads SVGAGI. The CDR3 sequence is CASSSAISNQPQHF. The CDR3 coding sequence is TGTGCCAGCAGTTCAGCTATTAGCAATCAGCCCCAGCATTTT.

This clone was detected only once. This chain connects TRBV27 to TRBJ2-1; 12 bases agree with TRBD2. Losses at the gene ends were 5 bases for V and 6 bases for J; bases not matched to a gene: 8. The CDR3 sequence is 16 residues long. Germline lookup yields CDR1 MNHEY and CDR2 SMNVEV (reference sequence). CDR3 nucleotide sequence: TGTGCCAGCAGTGTCGGACTAGCGGGGATATTCAATGAGCAGTTCTTC. Amino acid sequence: CASSVGLAGIFNEQFF.

The rearrangement uses TRBV10-3 and TRBJ1-5; perhaps TRBD1 as D (5 bases). V dropped 1 base and J dropped 7 bases, with 14 bases sitting between them. CDR1 ENHRY and CDR2 SYGVKD come from the germline V gene. The CDR3 has 15 amino acids. CDR3 bases: TGTGCCATCAGTGAGTTCCAGGGAAGGCAACAGCCCCAGCATTTT. This gives the protein CAISEFQGRQQPQHF.

The chain's CDR3 is CAWSVLGVNEQFF. CDR3 bases: TGTGCCTGGAGTGTACTAGGGGTCAATGAGCAGTTCTTC. The chain uses TRBV30 and TRBJ2-1; possibly TRBD1 or TRBD2 for D (5 bases each). Per germline, CDR1 GTSNPN and CDR2 SVGIG (reference sequence). V lost 0 bases, J lost 6 bases, and 9 bases lay in between. This CDR3 contains 13 residues.

The rearrangement joins TRBV2 to TRBJ2-2; TRBD2 aligns across 16 bases. With 7 bases clipped from V and 5 bases from J, the junction kept 4 bases outside the gene matches. CDR3 length equals 16 residues. The germline V gene encodes CDR1 SNHLY and CDR2 FYNNEI. DNA for the CDR3: TGTGCCAGCAAGCCGGGACTAGCGGGAGGGACCGGGGAGCTGTTTTTT. This sequence encodes CASKPGLAGGTGELFF.

The rearrangement uses TRBV28 and TRBJ1-5, with D possibly being TRBD1 (5 bases). This CDR3 is 22 amino acids long. Trimming took 0 bases from V and 0 from J, leaving 27 bases between them. Germline-derived CDR1 and CDR2 are MDHEN and SYDVKM. The CDR3 here is CASSLWPHVWGWGIYSNQPQHF. In nucleotides, the CDR3 is TGTGCCAGCAGTTTATGGCCCCACGTTTGGGGATGGGGGATATATAGCAATCAGCCCCAGCATTTT.

J is TRBJ2-7 and V is TRBV6-1; D is undetermined. The germline V and J ends were trimmed by 3 bases and 9 bases, with 18 bases remaining between them. There are 14 residues in the CDR3. The germline V gene has CDR1 MNHNS and CDR2 SASEGT. CDR3 nucleotide sequence: TGTGCCAGCAGTGATCTCAGACGGACGGAACGGCAGTACGTC. Its translation: CASSDLRRTERQYV.

On this clone itself: One end of the junction varies from germline; a read error may be responsible. V usage is TRBV7-7 and J usage is TRBJ2-2; D is unresolved. The CDR3 extends over 12 amino acids. The germline gives CDR1 SSHAT, CDR2 FNYEAQ (reference sequence). The CDR3 spells CASSLRSGELFF. The CDR3 coding sequence is TGTGCTAGCAGCTTAAGGTCCGGGGAGCTGTTTTTT. The complete variable domain, with remaining parts taken from reference TRBV7-7 and TRBJ2-2, reads GAGVSQSPRYKVTKRGQDVTLRCDPISSHATLYWYQQALGQGPEFLTYFNYEAQPDKSGLPSDRFSAERPEGSISTLTIQRTEQRDSAMYRCASSLRSGELFFGEGSRLTVL.

CDR3 loop: CASSYFYRETQYF. The DNA for the CDR3 is TGTGCCAGCAGTTACTTTTATAGAGAGACCCAGTACTTC. The chain has TRBV6-5 and TRBJ2-5; D is uncertain. The germline V gene has CDR1 MNHEY and CDR2 SVGAGI. The CDR3 has 13 amino acids. Trimming took off 1 base at V and 4 bases at J, with 7 bases between the two ends.

The V gene is TRBV20-1, the J gene TRBJ1-1; TRBD1 is a possible D gene (5 bases). Germline assignment: CDR1 DFQATT and CDR2 SNEGSKA (reference sequence). The CDR3 contains 11 residues. The V end was cut by 5 bases, the J end by 5 bases, with 9 bases between. DNA of the CDR3: TGCAGTGCTCCCAGGGTTACTGAAGCTTTCTTT. It translates to CSAPRVTEAFF.

The genes are TRBV9 and TRBJ2-5, with D perhaps given as TRBD1 or TRBD2 (6 bases each). Trimming stripped 0 bases from V and 9 bases from J, with 12 bases between. The CDR3 spans 13 residues. Germline V gene lookup returns CDR1 SGDLS and CDR2 YYNGEE. For the CDR3, the DNA is TGTGCCAGCAGCGTAGTGGGGGGCAGGGCCCAGTACTTC. Translation gives CASSVVGGRAQYF.

The rearrangement uses TRBV7-2 and TRBJ2-1; no clear D. V shed 0 bases and J shed 4 bases, with 13 bases lying between them. The CDR3 spans 16 residues. CDR1 and CDR2 (germline): SGHTA, FQGNSA. Here the CDR3 DNA reads TGTGCCAGCAGCTTAGCTTCTGCGGTGGAGTACAATGAGCAGTTCTTC. Translated, it gives CASSLASAVEYNEQFF.

The CDR3 protein is CASGAGSYEQYV. The CDR3 region has the DNA TGTGCCAGCGGGGCGGGCTCCTACGAGCAGTACGTC. This sequence joins TRBV6-1 and TRBJ2-7; D is possibly TRBD1 or TRBD2 (5 bases each). CDR1 is MNHNS and CDR2 is SASEGT in the germline V gene. This CDR3 is built from 12 residues. The ends were cut back, 8 bases at V and 0 bases at J, with 8 bases in the middle.

The rearrangement joins TRBV15 to TRBJ1-5, with a possible D match to TRBD1 (6 bases). The CDR3 totals 13 residues. Germline-derived CDR1 and CDR2 are LNHNV and YYDKDF (reference sequence). The ends were cut back, 4 bases at V and 6 bases at J, with 10 bases in the middle. The CDR3 protein is CATSNRVAQPQHF. The CDR3 DNA reads TGTGCCACCAGCAACAGGGTGGCTCAGCCCCAGCATTTT.

This chain joins TRBV6-5 and TRBJ2-1; a weak D match, TRBD2 (5 bases). The CDR3 extends over 14 amino acids. In germline, CDR1 is MNHEY, CDR2 SVGAGI. Trimming removed 6 bases from V and 2 bases from J, with 11 bases in between. The CDR3 protein is CASRASSPYNEQFF. CDR3 coding DNA: TGTGCCAGCAGGGCTAGCTCTCCCTACAATGAGCAGTTCTTC.

The rearrangement links TRBV5-1 to TRBJ1-1; tentatively, D is TRBD1 (5 bases). The CDR3 loop spans 15 amino acids. Trimming removed 7 bases from V and 5 bases from J, with 21 bases in between. The germline gives CDR1 SGHRS, CDR2 YFSETQ. CDR3 DNA sequence: TGCGCCAGCGGGGGGTTGGGCTCCGTAGGAACTGAAGCTTTCTTT. The encoded protein is CASGGLGSVGTEAFF. Using reference TRBV5-1 and TRBJ1-1 for the parts outside the CDR3, the full variable domain is KAGVTQTPRYLIKTRGQQVTLSCSPISGHRSVSWYQQTPGQGLQFLFEYFSETQRNKGNFPGRFSGRQFSNSRSEMNVSTLELGDSALYLCASGGLGSVGTEAFFGQGTRLTVV.

Only a few counts were recorded for this clone. This chain joins TRBV4-1 and TRBJ1-1; no definite D call. The CDR3 totals 16 residues. V was shortened by 1 base and J by 1 base, with 13 bases between the two germline ends. From germline, CDR1 is MGHRA and CDR2 YSYEKL. CDR3 nucleotide sequence: TGCGCCAGCAGCCAAGCAAAATATACGGAGAACACTGAAGCTTTCTTT. This sequence encodes CASSQAKYTENTEAFF.

V is TRBV9 and J is TRBJ2-3, with D hard to call. The CDR3 covers 11 residues. V lost 7 bases and J lost 2, with 5 bases in between. Per germline, CDR1 SGDLS and CDR2 YYNGEE. CDR3 sequence (DNA): TGTGCCAGCGCGTACACAGATACGCAGTATTTT. Translated: CASAYTDTQYF.

The gene calls are TRBV28 and TRBJ2-1, with TRBD2 matching 11 bases. The CDR3 contains 15 residues. Per germline, CDR1 MDHEN and CDR2 SYDVKM. With V trimmed by 3 bases and J by 5 bases, 3 bases remained unmatched. The CDR3 reads CASSLGLAVHNEQFF. The CDR3 bases are TGTGCCAGCAGTTTGGGACTAGCGGTCCACAATGAGCAGTTCTTC.

The chain couples TRBV7-8 to TRBJ2-1; D may be TRBD2 (5 bases). V was clipped by 5 bases and J by 7 bases, with 12 bases between them. Germline CDR1 reads SGHVS; CDR2 reads FQNEAQ. The CDR3 sequence is 13 residues long. CDR3 nucleotide sequence: TGTGCCAGCAGCCCCTTGGACTTAAATGAGCAGTTCTTC. Its protein product is CASSPLDLNEQFF.

This clone showed up just a few times. This chain links TRBV4-2 with TRBJ2-3; 10 bases fit TRBD2. V dropped 1 base and J dropped 6; count of bases not matched to a gene: 4. This CDR3 spans 15 amino acids. Germline CDR1 reads LGHNA; CDR2 reads YNFKEQ. The chain's CDR3 is CASSQGSGGADTQYF. The CDR3 nucleotides are TGTGCCAGCAGCCAAGGCAGCGGGGGGGCCGATACGCAGTATTTT.

This rearrangement joins TRBV15 to TRBJ1-5; D may be TRBD1 (5 bases). Germline lookup yields CDR1 LNHNV and CDR2 YYDKDF (reference sequence). This CDR3 comprises 14 residues. V lost 5 bases and J 1 base, leaving 9 bases between the germline ends. In DNA, the CDR3 is TGTGCCACCAGCTTTTGGGGGAGCAATCAGCCCCAGCATTTT. It specifies CATSFWGSNQPQHF. Looking up the rest from reference TRBV15 and TRBJ1-5 gives the full variable domain: DAMVIQNPRYQVTQFGKPVTLSCSQTLNHNVMYWYQQKSSQAPKLLFHYYDKDFNNEADTPDNFQSRRPNTSFCFLDIRSPGLGDTAMYLCATSFWGSNQPQHFGDGTRLSIL.

The chain combines TRBV4-1 with TRBJ2-2; TRBD2 matches at 7 bases. The germline CDR1 and CDR2 sequences are MGHRA and YSYEKL. After removal of 4 bases from V and 8 bases from J, the junction contained 16 bases not matched to a gene. CDR3 size: 17 residues. The CDR3 nucleotides are TGCGCCAGCAGCCCGACTACTAGCGAACCCCCATTTGGGGAGCTGTTTTTT. This gives the protein CASSPTTSEPPFGELFF.